The entry that follows covers one T cell receptor (beta chain) sequence. What it binds is not known. Other DNA sequences in the sample encode the same CDR3. The data belong to a study of T cell responses to AZD1222 COVID-19 vaccine. Study outcomes and limitations: Epitopes outside B.1.351 and B.1.1.7 mutated regions reportedly drew nearly half of spike TCRs. Spike-wide coverage was observed for vaccine-associated CD4 TCRs, with dominant responses at 160-218 and 743-854. Spike-specific TCR depth and breadth grew after two AZD1222 doses. Among those given AZD1222, only five or six were seropositive at baseline.

Using immunoSEQ multiplex PCR, the repertoire was profiled, and TCRdb retains in-frame clones only, with some absent. The data show 160,000 or so clones, around 93% seen once. This TCR derives from an adult in good health. Sequences were derived from peripheral blood, sampled on day 0 of AZD1222 vaccination.

Here the CDR3 DNA reads TGTGCCAGCAGTTTTTCAGGGACGGGGAACACTGAAGCTTTCTTT. Encoded protein: CASSFSGTGNTEAFF. The chain uses TRBV27 and TRBJ1-1; D possibly corresponds to TRBD1 (5 bases). This CDR3 has 15 amino acids. Trimming took off 3 bases at V and 1 base at J, with 12 bases between the two ends. Germline CDR1 and CDR2: MNHEY and SMNVEV (reference sequence).